Listed below are T cell receptor beta chains from one sample, sequenced in a study of cytomegalovirus exposure and HLA in healthy donors. Profiling relied on immunoSEQ multiplex PCR, and the TCRdb table lists in-frame clones only, not all of them. The repertoire holds about 160,000 clones, with around three quarters as singletons. Sequencing was performed on PBMCs. The receptors here all came from a man younger than 40 in good health and CMV-seropositive. The CDR3 runs from the conserved cysteine through the conserved F or W. A D gene is named only where the DNA matches it firmly. Part of the rows lack a size; the others show once, few, many or a class for expanded clones.

size,J,V,D,DNA,CDR3
-,TRBJ1-1,TRBV6-5,-,TGTGCCAGCATCCCTCTCACAGGGACCACTGAAGCTTTCTTT,CASIPLTGTTEAFF
-,TRBJ1-4,TRBV6-6,-,TGTGCCAGCAGTACAAGTCTTGGTGAAAAACTGTTTTTT,CASSTSLGEKLFF
once,TRBJ2-3,TRBV7-9,TRBD2,TGTGCCAGCAGCCACGGGCCTAGCGGGGGATATACGCAGTATTTT,CASSHGPSGGYTQYF
-,TRBJ1-3,TRBV15,-,TGTGCCACCAGCCTTGGACGGGAGGACACCATATATTTT,CATSLGREDTIYF
-,TRBJ2-1,TRBV13,-,TGTGCCAGCAGCTCCTTTCCGGGAAATGAGCAGTTCTTC,CASSSFPGNEQFF
-,TRBJ1-1,TRBV28,-,TGTGCCAGCCGGAACACTGAAGCTTTCTTT,CASRNTEAFF
-,TRBJ2-2,TRBV29-1,TRBD1,TGCAGCGGACAGGGGGCAGGGAACACCGGGGAGCTGTTTTTT,CSGQGAGNTGELFF
-,TRBJ2-1,TRBV7-9,TRBD2,TGTGCCAGCAGCTTGCTAGCGGGGGGGCATGGTGAGCAGTTCTTC,CASSLLAGGHGEQFF
-,TRBJ2-7,TRBV12-5,TRBD1,TGTGCTAGTGCCCCCAGGGGGCTCCTCGAGCAGTACTTC,CASAPRGLLEQYF
-,TRBJ1-6,TRBV7-2,TRBD1,TGTGCCAGCAGCTCTACAGGGGGCTCCTATAATTCACCCCTCCACTTT,CASSSTGGSYNSPLHF
-,TRBJ2-2,TRBV7-9,-,TGTGCCAGCAGATATAATGACATGCCCCAGTCCGGGGAGCTGTTTTTT,CASRYNDMPQSGELFF
-,TRBJ2-3,TRBV10-1,-,TGCGCCGGCCTAGGGAGCACTAACACAGATACGCAGTATTTT,CAGLGSTNTDTQYF
-,TRBJ1-3,TRBV19,-,TGTGCCAGTAACCCACAGGCCACTGGAAACACCATATATTTT,CASNPQATGNTIYF
-,TRBJ2-5,TRBV5-1,TRBD2,TGCGCCAGCAGCTTGGCCATGCTAGCGGGGGAGCAAGAGACCCAGTACTTC,CASSLAMLAGEQETQYF
-,TRBJ1-4,TRBV19,-,TGTGCCAGTAGTATATCAGGGGTGGATGAAAAACTGTTTTTT,CASSISGVDEKLFF
-,TRBJ2-5,TRBV2,-,TGTGCCAGCCAAGAAGAGGGATGGGGCCAAGAGACCCAGTACTTC,CASQEEGWGQETQYF
once,TRBJ2-1,TRBV5-1,-,TGCGCCAGCAGCTTCCGGGGTGACAATGAGCAGTTCTTC,CASSFRGDNEQFF
-,TRBJ1-4,TRBV5-1,-,TGCGCCAGCAGCCCAACAGGTGCAACTAATGAAAAACTGTTTTTT,CASSPTGATNEKLFF
few,TRBJ2-7,TRBV19,TRBD2,TGTGCCAGTAGTAGTAGCGGGGCCTCCTACGAGCAGTACTTC,CASSSSGASYEQYF
few,TRBJ2-5,TRBV7-9,-,TGTGCCAGCAGCAAAACGGTTCGAGAGACCCAGTACTTC,CASSKTVRETQYF
-,TRBJ2-3,TRBV5-1,-,TGCGCCAGCAGTCTCGCGGGCGCCACAGATACGCAGTATTTT,CASSLAGATDTQYF
-,TRBJ1-5,TRBV9,-,TGTGCCAGCAGCGGGCAGTTAAATCAGCCCCAGCATTTT,CASSGQLNQPQHF
-,TRBJ1-2,TRBV7-3,TRBD1,TGTGCCAGCAGCCAAGGTGGCGGGACAGGGGCGTATGGCTACACCTTC,CASSQGGGTGAYGYTF
-,TRBJ2-7,TRBV2,TRBD2,TGTGCCAGCACTTCCTCGGGGGGGGCCTACGAGCAGTACTTC,CASTSSGGAYEQYF
-,TRBJ2-7,TRBV7-6,-,TGTGCCAGCAGCTCCGGGACACTTACCGTCTACGAGCAGTACTTC,CASSSGTLTVYEQYF
-,TRBJ2-7,TRBV13,TRBD2,TGTGCCAGCAGCTTAGTAGCGGGGGGGCGTGAGCAGTACTTC,CASSLVAGGREQYF
-,TRBJ2-5,TRBV7-9,TRBD2,TGTGCCAGCAGCCTCCCACAACTAGCGAAAGAGACCCAGTACTTC,CASSLPQLAKETQYF
once,TRBJ2-7,TRBV7-9,TRBD1,TGTGCCAGCAGCTTGGGGACAGGGGGGCCAAACTACGAGCAGTACTTC,CASSLGTGGPNYEQYF